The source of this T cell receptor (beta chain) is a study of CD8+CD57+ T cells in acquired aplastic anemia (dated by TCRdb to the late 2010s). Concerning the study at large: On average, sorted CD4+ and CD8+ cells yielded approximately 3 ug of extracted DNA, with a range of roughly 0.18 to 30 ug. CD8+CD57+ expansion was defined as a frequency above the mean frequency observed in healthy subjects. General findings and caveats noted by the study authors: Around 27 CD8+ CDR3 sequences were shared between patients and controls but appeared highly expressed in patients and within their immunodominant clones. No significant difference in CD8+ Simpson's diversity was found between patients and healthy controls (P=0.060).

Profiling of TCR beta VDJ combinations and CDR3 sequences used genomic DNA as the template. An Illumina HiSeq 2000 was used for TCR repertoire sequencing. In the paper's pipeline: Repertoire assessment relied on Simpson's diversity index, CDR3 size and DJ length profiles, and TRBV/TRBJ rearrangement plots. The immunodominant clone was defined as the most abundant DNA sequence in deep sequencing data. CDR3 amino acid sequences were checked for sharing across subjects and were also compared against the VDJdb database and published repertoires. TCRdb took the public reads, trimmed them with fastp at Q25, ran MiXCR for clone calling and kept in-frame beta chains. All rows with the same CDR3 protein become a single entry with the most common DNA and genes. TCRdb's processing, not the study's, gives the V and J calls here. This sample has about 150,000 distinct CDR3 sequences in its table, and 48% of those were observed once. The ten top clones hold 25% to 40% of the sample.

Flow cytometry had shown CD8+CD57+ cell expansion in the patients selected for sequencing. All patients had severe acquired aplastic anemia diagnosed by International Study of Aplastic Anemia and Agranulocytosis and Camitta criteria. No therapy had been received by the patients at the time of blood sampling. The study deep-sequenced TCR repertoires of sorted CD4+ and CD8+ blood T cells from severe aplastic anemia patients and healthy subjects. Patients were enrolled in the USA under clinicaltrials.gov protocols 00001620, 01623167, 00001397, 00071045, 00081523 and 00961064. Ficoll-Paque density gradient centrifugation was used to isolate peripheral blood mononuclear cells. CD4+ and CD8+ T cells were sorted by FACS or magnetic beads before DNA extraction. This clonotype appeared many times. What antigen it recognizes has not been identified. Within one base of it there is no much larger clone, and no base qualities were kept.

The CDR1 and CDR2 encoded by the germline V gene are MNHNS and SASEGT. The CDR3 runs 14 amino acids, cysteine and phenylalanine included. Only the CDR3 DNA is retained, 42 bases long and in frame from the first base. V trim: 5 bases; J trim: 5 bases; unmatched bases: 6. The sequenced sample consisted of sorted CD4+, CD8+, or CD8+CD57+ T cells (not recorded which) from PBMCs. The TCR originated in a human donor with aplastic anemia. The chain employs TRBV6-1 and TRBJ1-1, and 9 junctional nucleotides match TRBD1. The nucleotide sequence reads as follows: TGTGCCAGCAGTCCAGCTGGGACAGGGACTGAAGCTTTCTTT. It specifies CASSPAGTGTEAFF.